Given below is one T cell receptor (beta chain) in context. The data originate from a study of T cell responses to AZD1222 COVID-19 vaccine. Sequenced by immunoSEQ multiplex PCR; TCRdb stores in-frame clones only, minus some. The table shows about 140,000 clones, with almost 95% occurring only once. The CDR3 has 15 residues. In germline, CDR1 is KGHSH, CDR2 LQKENI. Between the trimmed V and J ends, which lost 0 bases and 5 bases, there was a span of 13 bases. The TCR comes from an adult who received the AZD1222 COVID-19 vaccine. The material was peripheral blood, obtained 28 days after the second AZD1222 dose. This chain joins TRBV18 and TRBJ2-5; D gene unclear. CDR3 protein: CASSPPGRTAETQYF. For the CDR3, the DNA is TGTGCCAGCTCACCACCCGGTCGGACCGCGGAGACCCAGTACTTC.